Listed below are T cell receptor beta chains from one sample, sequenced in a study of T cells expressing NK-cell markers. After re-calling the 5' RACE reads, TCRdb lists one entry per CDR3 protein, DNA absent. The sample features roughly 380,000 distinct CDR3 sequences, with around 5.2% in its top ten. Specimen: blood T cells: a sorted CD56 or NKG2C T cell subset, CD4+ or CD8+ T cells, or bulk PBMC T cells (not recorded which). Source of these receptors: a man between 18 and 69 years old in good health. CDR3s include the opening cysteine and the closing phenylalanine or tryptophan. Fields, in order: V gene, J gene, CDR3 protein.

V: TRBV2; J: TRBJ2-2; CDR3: CASRMGEGTGELFF
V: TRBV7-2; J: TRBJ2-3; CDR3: CASSPWAGRDTDTQYF
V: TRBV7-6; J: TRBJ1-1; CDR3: CASSPGPPEAFF
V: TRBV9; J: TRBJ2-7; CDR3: CASSRQGVTYEQYF
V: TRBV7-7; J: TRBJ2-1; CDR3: CASSSGQGAVQFF
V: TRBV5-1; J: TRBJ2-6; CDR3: CASSLGPIIVGGANVLTF
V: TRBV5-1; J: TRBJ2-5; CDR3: CASSLAARGQETQYF
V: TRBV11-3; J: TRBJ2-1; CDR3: CASSPHSGVGNEQFF
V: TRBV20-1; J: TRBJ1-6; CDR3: CSARAAMRSLHF
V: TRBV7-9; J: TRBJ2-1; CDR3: CASSLRAGRYNEQFF
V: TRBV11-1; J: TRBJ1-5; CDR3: CASDTGTGVFGNQPQHF
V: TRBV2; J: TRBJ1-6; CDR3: CASNRQYPNSPLHF
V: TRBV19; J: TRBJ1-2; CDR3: CASTLPGTVYGYTF
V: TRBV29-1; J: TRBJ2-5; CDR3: CSASPAETQYF
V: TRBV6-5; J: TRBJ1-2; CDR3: CASSYSRRRNYGYTF
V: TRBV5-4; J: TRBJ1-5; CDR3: CASSLDGGARNQPQHF
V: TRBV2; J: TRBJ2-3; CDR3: CASSWAGGPDTQYF
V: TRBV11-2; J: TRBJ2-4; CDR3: CASSPRTGVPLAKNIQYF
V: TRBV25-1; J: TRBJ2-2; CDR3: CASSEYEEGPSFSTGELFF
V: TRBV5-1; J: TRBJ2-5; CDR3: CASSTSGGIQETQYF
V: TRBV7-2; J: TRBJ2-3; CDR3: CASSYSSWGGRTDTQYF
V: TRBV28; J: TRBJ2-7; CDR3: CASSLSPHWTGDPYEQYF
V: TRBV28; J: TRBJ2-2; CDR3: CASSLVKTTGELFF
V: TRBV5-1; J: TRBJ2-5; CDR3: CASSSSGQGAGETQYF
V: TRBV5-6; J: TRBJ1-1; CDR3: CASRRGVTNTEAFF
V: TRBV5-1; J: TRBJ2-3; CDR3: CASDVNAFSTDTQYF
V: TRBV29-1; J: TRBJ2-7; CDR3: CSAVGGQAYEQYF
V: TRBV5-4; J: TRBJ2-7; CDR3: CASSLAGQGMYEQYF
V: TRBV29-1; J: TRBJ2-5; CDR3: CSVRVGAGETQYF
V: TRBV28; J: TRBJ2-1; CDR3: CASRTEGTGGHEQFF
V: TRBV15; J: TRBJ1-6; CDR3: CATSRTGQPVNSPLHF
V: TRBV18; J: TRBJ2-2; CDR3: CASSPRSAGTGELFF
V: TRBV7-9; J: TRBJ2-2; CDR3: CASSSLGTTSTGELFF
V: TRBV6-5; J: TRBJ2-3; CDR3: CASSYRDSGRKDTQYF
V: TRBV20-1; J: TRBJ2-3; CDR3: CSAPGLGGGANSGTDTQYF